This TCR beta chain derives from a study of blood T cell repertoires in COVID-19. In germline, CDR1 is WSHSY, CDR2 SAAADI. The CDR3 totals 15 residues. Trimming removed 6 bases from V and 1 base from J; junction bases left unmatched: 8. Sequencing used immunoSEQ multiplex PCR; TCRdb keeps in-frame clones, though not all of them. The top ten clones hold about 1.3% of a sample with approximately 240,000 clones, just under 85% of them seen once. Sequencing input: PBMCs or T cells enriched from blood (not recorded which). This TCR was sampled from a woman aged 35 to 49 with acute COVID-19. The chain recombines TRBV10-2 with TRBJ1-1; 7 bases fit TRBD1. The chain's CDR3 is CASSQTGQANTEAFF. The CDR3 nucleotides read TGCGCCAGCAGCCAGACCGGACAGGCGAACACTGAAGCTTTCTTT.